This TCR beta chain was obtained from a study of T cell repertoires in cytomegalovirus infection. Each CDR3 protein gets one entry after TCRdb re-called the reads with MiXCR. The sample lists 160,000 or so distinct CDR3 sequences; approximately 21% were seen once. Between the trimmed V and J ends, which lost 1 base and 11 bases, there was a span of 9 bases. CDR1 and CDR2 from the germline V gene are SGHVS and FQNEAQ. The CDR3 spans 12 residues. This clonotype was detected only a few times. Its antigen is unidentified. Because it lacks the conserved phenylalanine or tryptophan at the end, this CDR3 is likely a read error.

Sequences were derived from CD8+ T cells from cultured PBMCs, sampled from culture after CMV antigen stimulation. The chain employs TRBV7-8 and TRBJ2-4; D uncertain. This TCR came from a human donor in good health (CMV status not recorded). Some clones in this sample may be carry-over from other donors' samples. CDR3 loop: CASSLVNDFQYS. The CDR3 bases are TGTGCCAGCAGCTTAGTTAACGACTTTCAGTACTCC.